The entry below describes one T cell receptor (beta chain). Amplification used 60 Vbeta primers and 13 Jbeta primers. Here immunoSEQ multiplex PCR was the method, and the copy in TCRdb shows in-frame clones only, minus some. The sample lists 150,000 to 200,000 clones; roughly 72% were seen once. This sample stems from a study of cytomegalovirus exposure and HLA in healthy donors. The V end was cut by 2 bases, the J end by 4 bases, with 15 bases between. This CDR3 contains 14 residues. Germline CDR1 GTSNPN, CDR2 SVGIG (reference sequence). The gene calls are TRBV30 and TRBJ2-7; possibly TRBD1 for D (6 bases). Sequenced material: PBMCs. The clonotype comes from a woman in her 30s in good health and CMV-seropositive. CDR3: CAWSPPGRGYEQYF. CDR3 coding DNA: TGTGCCTGGAGTCCCCCTGGCAGGGGATACGAGCAGTACTTC.